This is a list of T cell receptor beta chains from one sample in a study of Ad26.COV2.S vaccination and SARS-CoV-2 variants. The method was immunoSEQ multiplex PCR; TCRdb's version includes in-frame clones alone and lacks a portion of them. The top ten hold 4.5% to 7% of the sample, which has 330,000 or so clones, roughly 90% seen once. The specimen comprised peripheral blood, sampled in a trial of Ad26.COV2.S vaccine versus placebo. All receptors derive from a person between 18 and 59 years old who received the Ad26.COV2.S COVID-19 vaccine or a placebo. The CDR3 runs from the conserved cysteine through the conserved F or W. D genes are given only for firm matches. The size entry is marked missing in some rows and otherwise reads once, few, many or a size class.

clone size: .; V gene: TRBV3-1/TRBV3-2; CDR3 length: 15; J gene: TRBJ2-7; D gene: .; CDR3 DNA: TGTGCCAGCAGCCAAGATAACCGGGATTCCTACGAGCAGTACTTC; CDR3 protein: CASSQDNRDSYEQYF
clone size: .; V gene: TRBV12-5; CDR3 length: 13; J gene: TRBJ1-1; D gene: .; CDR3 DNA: TGTGCTAGTGGGGGAGGGCGGGGGACTGAAGCTTTCTTT; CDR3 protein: CASGGGRGTEAFF
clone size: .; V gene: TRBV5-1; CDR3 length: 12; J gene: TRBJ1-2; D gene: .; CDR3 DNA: TGCGCCAGCAGCTTGGCGGGATGGGGCTACACCTTC; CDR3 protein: CASSLAGWGYTF
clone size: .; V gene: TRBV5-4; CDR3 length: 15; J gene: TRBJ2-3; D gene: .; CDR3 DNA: TGTGCCAGCAGCTCCCCAGGAGGCCTCACAGATACGCAGTATTTT; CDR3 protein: CASSSPGGLTDTQYF
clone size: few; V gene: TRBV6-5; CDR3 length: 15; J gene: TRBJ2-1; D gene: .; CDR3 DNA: TGTGCCAGCAGTTTTTACTCCCGGGACCACAATGAGCAGTTCTTC; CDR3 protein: CASSFYSRDHNEQFF
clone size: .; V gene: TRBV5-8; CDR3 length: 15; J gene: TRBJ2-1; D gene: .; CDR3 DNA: TGTGCCAGCACGCGATCAACATTCTCCTACAATGAGCAGTTCTTC; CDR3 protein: CASTRSTFSYNEQFF
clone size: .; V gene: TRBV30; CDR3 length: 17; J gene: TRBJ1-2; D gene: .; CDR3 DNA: TGTGCCTGGAGTGTAAAAGGCTATGCCCGAGCCAACTATGGCTACACCTTC; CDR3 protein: CAWSVKGYARANYGYTF
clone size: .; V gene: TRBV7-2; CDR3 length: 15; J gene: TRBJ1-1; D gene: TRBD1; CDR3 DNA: TGTGCCAGCAGCAAGGACAGGGTTGAGAGAACTGAAGCTTTCTTT; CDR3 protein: CASSKDRVERTEAFF
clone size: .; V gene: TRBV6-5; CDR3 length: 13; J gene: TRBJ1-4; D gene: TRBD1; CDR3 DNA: TGTGCCAGCGGGACAGGGTTTGATGAAAAACTGTTTTTT; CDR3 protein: CASGTGFDEKLFF
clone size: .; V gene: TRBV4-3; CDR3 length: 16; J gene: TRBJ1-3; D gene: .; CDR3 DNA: TGCGCCAGCAGCCAAGGGTCCCCGGGGGCCGGAAACACCATATATTTT; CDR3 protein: CASSQGSPGAGNTIYF
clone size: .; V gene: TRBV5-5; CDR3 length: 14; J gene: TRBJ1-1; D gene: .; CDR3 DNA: TGTGCCAGCAGCTGGGGACACGATTACACTGAAGCTTTCTTT; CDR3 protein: CASSWGHDYTEAFF
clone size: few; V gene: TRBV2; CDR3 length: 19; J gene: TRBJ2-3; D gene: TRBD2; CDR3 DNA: TGTGCCAGCAGTGAAATGGGGGGACTAGCGATTGAGGCGACAGATACGCAGTATTTT; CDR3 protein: CASSEMGGLAIEATDTQYF
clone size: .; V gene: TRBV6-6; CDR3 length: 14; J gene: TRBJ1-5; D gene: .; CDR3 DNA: TGTGCCAGCAACGGTAGGTCTTACAATCAGCCCCAGCATTTT; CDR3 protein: CASNGRSYNQPQHF
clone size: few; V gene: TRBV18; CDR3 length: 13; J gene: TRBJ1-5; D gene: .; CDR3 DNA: TGTGCCAGCTCACCGGGGACCCGGCAGCCCCAGCATTTT; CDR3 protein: CASSPGTRQPQHF
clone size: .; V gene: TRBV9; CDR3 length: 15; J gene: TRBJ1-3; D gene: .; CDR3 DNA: TGTGCCAGCAGCGTAGACGGATTCTCTGGAAACACCATATATTTT; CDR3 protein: CASSVDGFSGNTIYF
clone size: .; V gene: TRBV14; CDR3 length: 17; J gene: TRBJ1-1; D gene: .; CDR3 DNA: TGTGCCAGCAGCCAAGGTGGGGGGGGCGTTCTGAACACTGAAGCTTTCTTT; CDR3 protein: CASSQGGGGVLNTEAFF
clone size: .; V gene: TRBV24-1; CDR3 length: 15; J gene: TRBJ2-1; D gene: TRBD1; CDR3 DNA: TGTGCCACCAGTGATGGGGGGACAGGAAAGTATGAGCAGTTCTTC; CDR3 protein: CATSDGGTGKYEQFF
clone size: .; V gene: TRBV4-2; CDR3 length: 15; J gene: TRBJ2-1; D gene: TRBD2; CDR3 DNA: TGTGCCAGCAGCCAAGAGGGACTAGTTGTCTATGAGCAGTTCTTC; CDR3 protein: CASSQEGLVVYEQFF
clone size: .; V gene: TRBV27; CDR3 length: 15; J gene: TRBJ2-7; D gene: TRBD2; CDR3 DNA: TGTGCCAGCAGTCAAAGGTTAGCGGGGGGACCCGAGCAGTACTTC; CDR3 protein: CASSQRLAGGPEQYF
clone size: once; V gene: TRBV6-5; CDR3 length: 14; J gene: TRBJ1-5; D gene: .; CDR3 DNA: TGTGCCAGCAGCACCGACAGGCCGAATCAGCCCCAGCATTTT; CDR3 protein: CASSTDRPNQPQHF
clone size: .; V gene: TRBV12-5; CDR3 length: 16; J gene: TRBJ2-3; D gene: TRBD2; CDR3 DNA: TGTGCTAGTGGTTTGGCGACTAGCGGTAGCACAGATACGCAGTATTTT; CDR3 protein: CASGLATSGSTDTQYF
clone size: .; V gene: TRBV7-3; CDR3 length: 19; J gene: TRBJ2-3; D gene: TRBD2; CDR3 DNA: TGTGCCAGCAGCCCGGGTGTGACTTGGGGGGGACCGAACACAGATACGCAGTATTTT; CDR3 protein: CASSPGVTWGGPNTDTQYF
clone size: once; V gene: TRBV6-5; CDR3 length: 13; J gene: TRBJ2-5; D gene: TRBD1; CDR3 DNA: TGTGCCAGCAGGGGGACAGGGGGAGAGACCCAGTACTTC; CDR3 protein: CASRGTGGETQYF
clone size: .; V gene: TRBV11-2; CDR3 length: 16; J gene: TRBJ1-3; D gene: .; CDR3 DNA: TGTGCCAGCAGCTTGGGCACTGGACGGCCGGGAAACACCATATATTTT; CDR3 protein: CASSLGTGRPGNTIYF
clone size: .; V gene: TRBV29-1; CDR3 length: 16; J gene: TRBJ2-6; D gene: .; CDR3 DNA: TGCAGCGCCCTCCCGACCTTGTCTTCTGGGGCCAACGTCCTGACTTTC; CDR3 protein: CSALPTLSSGANVLTF
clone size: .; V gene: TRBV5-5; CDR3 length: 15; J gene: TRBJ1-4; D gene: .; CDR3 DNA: TGTGCCAGCAGCTTTGGCAGGGCAACTAATGAAAAACTGTTTTTT; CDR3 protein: CASSFGRATNEKLFF
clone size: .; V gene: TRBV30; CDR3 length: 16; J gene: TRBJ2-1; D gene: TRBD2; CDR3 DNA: TGTGCCTGGAGTGTACGTCTAGCGGGAGGAAACAATGAGCAGTTCTTC; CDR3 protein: CAWSVRLAGGNNEQFF